These 18 T cell receptor beta chains were sequenced from one sample in a study of early T cells in non-severe SARS-CoV-2 infection. TCRdb passed the 5' RACE reads through MiXCR, listing each CDR3 protein once. The table includes about 57,000 distinct CDR3 sequences, roughly 10% detected once. The specimen was whole blood. Every receptor here comes from an adult who was a healthcare worker with PCR-confirmed SARS-CoV-2 infection or an uninfected control (not recorded which).

This clonotype was picked up many times. This chain links TRBV7-2 with TRBJ2-1; TRBD2 agrees at 12 bases. The V and J ends lost 5 bases and 6 bases, in that order; junction bases with no gene match: 14. The CDR3 is 18 amino acids. Germline assignment: CDR1 SGHTA and CDR2 FQGNSA. CDR3 DNA: TGTGCCAGCAGCCCAAAGTGGGGTGCGGGACTAGCGGGCAATGAGCAGTTCTTC. This sequence encodes CASSPKWGAGLAGNEQFF.

This clonotype was seen ten or more times. The chain uses TRBV6-6 and TRBJ2-3, with 11 bases fitting TRBD1. The CDR3 is made up of 17 amino acids. Germline lookup yields CDR1 MNHNY and CDR2 SVGAGI (reference sequence). V gave up 5 bases and J gave up 4 bases; unmatched junction bases: 11. CDR3 DNA: TGTGCCAGCAGTCCACATCCGGGACAGGGGGGCGCAGATACGCAGTATTTT. This translates into CASSPHPGQGGADTQYF.

This clonotype was seen more than once but under ten times. This chain joins TRBV7-2 and TRBJ2-7; D might be TRBD1 or TRBD2, each matching 6 bases. The CDR3 runs 15 residues. Germline-derived CDR1 and CDR2 are SGHTA and FQGNSA. V lost 1 base and J lost 1, with 11 bases in between. CDR3 loop: CASSLEGGSSYEQYF. For the CDR3, the DNA is TGTGCCAGCAGCTTAGAGGGGGGCAGTTCCTACGAGCAGTACTTC.

This clonotype was detected only a few times. The chain carries TRBV5-1 and TRBJ1-2, with TRBD1 identical over 9 bases. CDR3 length: 14 residues. The germline V gene encodes CDR1 SGHRS and CDR2 YFSETQ. The ends lost 4 bases at V and 4 bases at J; junction bases unmatched: 5. The CDR3 DNA is TGCGCCAGCAGCATAGGACAGGGGTCCTATGGCTACACCTTC. Amino acids: CASSIGQGSYGYTF. The entire variable domain, with the rest obtained from reference TRBV5-1 and TRBJ1-2, is as follows: KAGVTQTPRYLIKTRGQQVTLSCSPISGHRSVSWYQQTPGQGLQFLFEYFSETQRNKGNFPGRFSGRQFSNSRSEMNVSTLELGDSALYLCASSIGQGSYGYTFGSGTRLTVV.

This clonotype was detected many times. The gene calls are TRBV10-3 and TRBJ2-2, with 11 bases fitting TRBD2. V shed 5 bases, J shed 6 bases, and the junction held 5 bases outside the gene matches. The germline V gene encodes CDR1 ENHRY and CDR2 SYGVKD. The CDR3 sequence is 15 residues long. This CDR3 reads CAISPGLAAPGELFF. CDR3 in DNA: TGTGCCATCAGTCCGGGACTAGCGGCCCCCGGGGAGCTGTTTTTT.

The sample holds one count of this clonotype. A much larger clone is a single base away; this may be a read error. This chain connects TRBV18 to TRBJ2-7, with D unresolved. V lost 3 bases and J 4 bases, leaving 7 bases between the germline ends. This CDR3 spans 12 amino acids. CDR1 is KGHSH, CDR2 LQKENI, per germline. The CDR3 region has the DNA TGTGCCAGCTCACCGTACATTTACGAGCAGTACTTC. This translates into CASSPYIYEQYF.

The chain joins TRBV20-1 to TRBJ2-1; TRBD2 aligns across 10 bases. The germline V gene encodes CDR1 DFQATT and CDR2 SNEGSKA (reference sequence). CDR3 length equals 15 residues. With V trimmed by 5 bases and J by 3 bases, 7 bases remained unmatched. The CDR3 reads CSAGAGTSVYNEQFF. The CDR3 DNA reads as TGCAGTGCTGGCGCCGGGACTAGCGTCTACAATGAGCAGTTCTTC.

This clonotype was found many times. The rearrangement joins TRBV7-2 to TRBJ2-7; tentatively, D is TRBD1 (6 bases). Germline CDR1 reads SGHTA; CDR2 reads FQGNSA. Trimming took 3 bases from V and 3 from J, leaving 15 bases between them. CDR3 length: 15 amino acids. The CDR3 DNA sequence: TGTGCCAGCAGCTTCGCCCAGGGGATTAACTACGAGCAGTACTTC. This sequence encodes CASSFAQGINYEQYF.

This clonotype has a count of ten or more. The DNA of the CDR3 is TGCGCCAGCAGCTTGGTCCTGGGACAGGAAGAGACCCAGTACTTC. Protein sequence: CASSLVLGQEETQYF. This sequence joins TRBV5-1 and TRBJ2-5; 8 bases fit TRBD1. Trimming cost V 0 bases and J 3 bases; bases outside gene matches: 4. Germline lookup yields CDR1 SGHRS and CDR2 YFSETQ. The CDR3 totals 15 residues.

This clonotype was seen at least ten times. This sequence joins TRBV12-3 or TRBV12-4 and TRBJ2-2; D gene ambiguous. V lost 3 bases, J lost 2 bases, and 4 bases lay in between. This CDR3 has 13 residues. CDR3 region: CASSFSNTGELFF. CDR3 DNA: TGTGCCAGCAGTTTTAGCAACACCGGGGAGCTGTTTTTT.

The gene calls are TRBV29-1 and TRBJ1-4; 9 bases are a match to TRBD1. V shed 6 bases and J 8 bases; nucleotides not matched to a gene: 4. CDR1 is SQVTM, CDR2 ANQGSEA, per germline. This CDR3 is built from 12 residues. Written as DNA, the CDR3 is TGCAGCGTCGGGACAGGGCCGGAAAAACTGTTTTTT. It codes for CSVGTGPEKLFF. The full variable domain, rest sourced from reference TRBV29-1 and TRBJ1-4, is SAVISQKPSRDICQRGTSLTIQCQVDSQVTMMFWYRQQPGQSLTLIATANQGSEATYESGFVIDKFPISRPNLTFSTLTVSNMSPEDSSIYLCSVGTGPEKLFFGSGTQLSVL.

This sequence joins TRBV20-1 and TRBJ1-1, with TRBD1 as a possible D gene (5 bases). V was pared by 5 bases and J by 1 base, with 14 bases between. Germline lookup yields CDR1 DFQATT and CDR2 SNEGSKA (reference sequence). The length of the CDR3 is 14 residues. In DNA, the CDR3 is TGCAGTGCTTCTCCCAGGGCCGGGAACACTGAAGCTTTCTTT. Translated: CSASPRAGNTEAFF.

The chain employs TRBV5-1 and TRBJ2-2; no definite D call. The CDR3 has 13 residues. Per the germline V gene, CDR1 is SGHRS and CDR2 is YFSETQ. Trimming pared 0 bases from V and 5 bases from J, leaving 5 bases between. The CDR3 DNA reads as TGCGCCAGCAGCTTGGACCGTACCGGGGAGCTGTTTTTT. Translation gives CASSLDRTGELFF.

The gene calls are TRBV28 and TRBJ2-6, with D maybe TRBD1 (6 bases). V lost 2 bases to trimming and J lost 1 base, with 12 bases between them. The CDR3 contains 17 residues. The germline V gene has CDR1 MDHEN and CDR2 SYDVKM. For the CDR3, the DNA is TGTGCCAGCAGTTTAGGGACAACCAGATCTGGGGCCAACGTCCTGACTTTC. Translation gives CASSLGTTRSGANVLTF.

Worth noting for this clonotype: A read error is possible here, since a much larger clone lies one base away. The V call is TRBV10-3, the J call TRBJ2-5, with D hard to call. Germline CDR1 ENHRY, CDR2 SYGVKD. The CDR3 is made up of 14 amino acids. DNA of the CDR3: TGTGCCAACAGTGAGTCGAACAGCCAAGAGACCCAGTACTTC. It translates to CANSESNSQETQYF.

This clonotype was detected a few times. The chain couples TRBV6-5 to TRBJ2-3; 8 nucleotides match TRBD2. The CDR3 is 16 residues long. The V segment lost 8 bases and the J segment 6 bases; nucleotides outside the gene matches: 16. Germline V CDR1 and CDR2: MNHEY, SVGAGI. DNA for the CDR3: TGTGCCAGCGGACCGAATTCAGGGCTAGCGGGCGATACGCAGTATTTT. It translates to CASGPNSGLAGDTQYF.

This chain connects TRBV4-1 to TRBJ1-5; D is uncertain. The ends were cut back, 3 bases at V and 0 bases at J, with 12 bases in the middle. Germline V CDR1 and CDR2: MGHRA, YSYEKL. The CDR3 extends over 16 amino acids. The CDR3 loop reads CASSQWMGYSNQPQHF. CDR3 nucleotides: TGCGCCAGCAGCCAGTGGATGGGGTATAGCAATCAGCCCCAGCATTTT.

This clonotype was observed a handful of times. This chain connects TRBV5-6 to TRBJ1-5; no clear D. From germline, CDR1 is SGHDT and CDR2 YYEEEE. V gave up 4 bases and J gave up 2 bases, with 10 bases separating them. The CDR3 sequence is 14 residues long. CDR3 loop: CASSLQRGNQPQHF. The CDR3 DNA reads as TGTGCCAGCAGCCTCCAAAGGGGCAATCAGCCCCAGCATTTT.